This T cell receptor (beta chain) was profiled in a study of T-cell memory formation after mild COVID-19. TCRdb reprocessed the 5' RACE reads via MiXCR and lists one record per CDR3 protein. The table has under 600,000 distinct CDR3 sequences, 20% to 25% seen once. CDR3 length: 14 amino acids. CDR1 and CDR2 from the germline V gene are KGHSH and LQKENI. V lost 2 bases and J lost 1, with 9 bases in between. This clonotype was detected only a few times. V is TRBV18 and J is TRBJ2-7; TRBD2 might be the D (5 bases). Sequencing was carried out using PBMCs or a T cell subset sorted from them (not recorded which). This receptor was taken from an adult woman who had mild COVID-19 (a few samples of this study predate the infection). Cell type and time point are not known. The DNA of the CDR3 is TGTGCCAGCTCACCAGCACAGCGGTCCTACGAGCAGTACTTC. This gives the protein CASSPAQRSYEQYF.